Listed below are T cell receptor beta chains from one sample, sequenced in a study of PD-L1 blockade in urothelial cancer. Produced via immunoSEQ multiplex PCR; TCRdb's table is partial and in-frame only. Among approximately 100,000 clones, around 90% were seen once, and the ten largest hold roughly 0.88%. The material was PBMCs, obtained around atezolizumab (anti-PD-L1) treatment. These receptors were taken from a woman older than 75 with urothelial cancer. Both conserved end residues are part of each CDR3. D genes are given only for firm matches. The size entry is marked missing in some rows and otherwise reads once, few, many or a size class.

-	-	TRBV27	TRBJ2-5	CASSFNGAQETQYF	TGTGCCAGCAGTTTCAATGGGGCCCAAGAGACCCAGTACTTC
TRBD1	few	TRBV6-1	TRBJ2-6	CASSDVGTALSGANVLTF	TGTGCCAGCAGTGACGTCGGGACAGCACTCTCTGGGGCCAACGTCCTGACTTTC
TRBD2	-	TRBV11-2	TRBJ2-1	CASSLGRLASDVQNEQFF	TGTGCCAGCAGCTTAGGGAGACTAGCAAGCGACGTACAGAATGAGCAGTTCTTC
TRBD1	many	TRBV27	TRBJ1-5	CASSSYRGQPQHF	TGTGCCAGCAGTTCATACAGGGGTCAGCCCCAGCATTTT
-	once	TRBV6-1	TRBJ2-7	CASSVRLAYEQYF	TGTGCCAGCAGTGTTCGGCTAGCCTACGAGCAGTACTTC
-	-	TRBV6-5	TRBJ1-1	CASSSKGWTEAFF	TGTGCCAGCAGTTCCAAGGGGTGGACTGAAGCTTTCTTT
-	-	TRBV7-9	TRBJ2-7	CASSADKIYEQYF	TGTGCCAGCAGCGCGGACAAAATCTACGAGCAGTACTTC
TRBD1	once	TRBV28	TRBJ1-2	CASRTGNFHGYTF	TGTGCCAGCCGGACAGGTAACTTCCATGGCTACACCTTC
-	few	TRBV7-3	TRBJ2-2	CASSQGGGELFF	TGTGCCAGCAGTCAAGGGGGAGGGGAGCTGTTTTTT
TRBD1	-	TRBV6-1	TRBJ1-2	CASSEEAGGAFAGYTF	TGTGCCAGCAGTGAAGAGGCAGGGGGCGCTTTTGCCGGCTACACCTTC
-	-	TRBV5-6	TRBJ2-4	CASSPGGAKNIQYF	TGTGCCAGCAGCCCAGGGGGGGCCAAAAACATTCAGTACTTC
TRBD2	-	TRBV5-4	TRBJ2-3	CASSLAESGKGGQYF	TGTGCCAGCAGCTTGGCCGAAAGCGGGAAAGGAGGGCAGTATTTT
TRBD2	-	TRBV5-1	TRBJ2-7	CASSSSGNVNEQYF	TGCGCCAGCAGCTCGAGCGGGAACGTCAACGAGCAGTACTTC
-	-	TRBV19	TRBJ1-2	CASSTYWALGYTF	TGTGCCAGTAGTACATATTGGGCTTTGGGCTACACCTTC
TRBD2	-	TRBV11-1	TRBJ2-3	CASSLARGAITDTQYF	TGTGCCAGCAGCTTAGCGCGGGGGGCTATTACAGATACGCAGTATTTT
-	-	TRBV30	TRBJ1-2	CAWSANRDGYGYTF	TGTGCCTGGAGCGCAAACAGGGATGGGTATGGCTACACCTTC
-	few	TRBV6-1	TRBJ2-7	CAIGLLGHEQYF	TGTGCCATCGGACTGCTCGGCCACGAGCAGTACTTC
-	-	TRBV6-1	TRBJ1-2	CASRRDNNYGYTF	TGTGCCAGCAGACGGGACAACAACTATGGCTACACCTTC
-	-	TRBV27	TRBJ2-2	CASSLSSTGHTGELFF	TGTGCCAGCAGTTTATCGTCTACAGGACACACCGGGGAGCTGTTTTTT
-	-	TRBV6-5	TRBJ1-2	CASQRGTTPNYGYTF	TGTGCCAGCCAAAGGGGTACCACTCCTAACTATGGCTACACCTTC
TRBD1	-	TRBV19	TRBJ2-7	CASSSSDRVRREQYF	TGTGCCAGTAGTTCTTCCGACAGGGTCCGTCGTGAGCAGTACTTC
-	-	TRBV28	TRBJ2-3	CASSSAGLARTDTQYF	TGTGCCAGCAGTTCCGCCGGGCTAGCCCGGACAGATACGCAGTATTTT
-	-	TRBV20-1	TRBJ2-1	CSAFAGPEQFF	TGCAGTGCCTTTGCGGGGCCCGAGCAGTTCTTC
-	-	TRBV9	TRBJ1-1	CASSVEGLGLNTEAFF	TGTGCCAGCAGCGTAGAGGGTTTGGGGCTGAACACTGAAGCTTTCTTT
-	-	TRBV13	TRBJ2-7	CASSERGISYEQYF	TGTGCCAGCAGCGAACGGGGTATCTCCTACGAGCAGTACTTC
-	-	TRBV7-2	TRBJ2-1	CASSLVSNEQFF	TGTGCCAGCAGCTTAGTGAGTAATGAGCAGTTCTTC
-	-	TRBV6-1	TRBJ2-2	CASSEIRSYTGELFF	TGTGCCAGCAGTGAAATTAGAAGTTACACCGGGGAGCTGTTTTTT
TRBD1	-	TRBV19	TRBJ2-7	CASSQQGHVSYEQYF	TGTGCCAGTAGTCAACAGGGGCACGTCTCCTACGAGCAGTACTTC
TRBD1	-	TRBV7-6	TRBJ2-5	CASSLGTGVGETQYF	TGTGCCAGCAGCCTCGGGACAGGTGTTGGGGAGACCCAGTACTTC
-	-	TRBV18	TRBJ2-2	CASARGTGKNTGELFF	TGTGCCAGCGCGCGGGGAACTGGAAAAAACACCGGGGAGCTGTTTTTT
-	-	TRBV10-3	TRBJ1-3	CAIRRAPGNTIYF	TGTGCCATCAGGCGGGCTCCTGGAAACACCATATATTTT
-	once	TRBV15	TRBJ2-5	CATSTHGETQYF	TGTGCCACCAGTACCCACGGGGAGACCCAGTACTTC
-	once	TRBV9	TRBJ2-7	CASSARPYEQYF	TGTGCCAGCAGCGCCCGTCCCTACGAGCAGTACTTC
-	-	TRBV21-1	TRBJ1-5	CASSKDWEGNQPQHF	TGTGCCAGCAGCAAAGATTGGGAGGGAAATCAGCCCCAGCATTTT
TRBD1	-	TRBV2	TRBJ2-7	CASNFQGAAEQYF	TGTGCCAGCAACTTCCAGGGGGCGGCCGAGCAGTACTTC
-	once	TRBV4-2	TRBJ1-1	CASSQYQAANTEAFF	TGTGCCAGCAGCCAATATCAGGCAGCAAACACTGAAGCTTTCTTT
TRBD1	few	TRBV6-1	TRBJ1-5	CASSERQGNRQPQHF	TGTGCCAGCAGTGAACGACAGGGTAATCGCCAGCCCCAGCATTTT
-	-	TRBV19	TRBJ2-1	CASSRSGIDNNEQFF	TGTGCCAGTTCTCGGTCAGGGATCGACAACAATGAGCAGTTCTTC
-	-	TRBV9	TRBJ1-1	CASSAGSQLNTEAFF	TGTGCCAGCAGCGCAGGGTCTCAATTGAACACTGAAGCTTTCTTT
-	-	TRBV30	TRBJ1-2	CAWSAQGNYGYTF	TGTGCCTGGAGTGCTCAGGGTAACTATGGCTACACCTTC
-	-	TRBV27	TRBJ1-1	CASSLAGPNTEAFF	TGTGCCAGCAGTTTAGCAGGGCCGAACACTGAAGCTTTCTTT
-	-	TRBV29-1	TRBJ2-7	CSVGLVQSDEQYF	TGCAGCGTTGGCTTGGTCCAATCAGACGAGCAGTACTTC
-	-	TRBV14	TRBJ2-7	CASSQGPKQYF	TGTGCCAGCAGCCAAGGGCCCAAGCAGTACTTC
-	-	TRBV6-1	TRBJ1-1	CASSAMRWETEAFF	TGTGCCAGCAGCGCCATGCGGTGGGAGACTGAAGCTTTCTTT
TRBD2	-	TRBV5-4	TRBJ2-2	CASSLGAGGPNGELFF	TGTGCCAGCAGCTTAGGGGCGGGAGGGCCGAACGGGGAGCTGTTTTTT
TRBD2	-	TRBV11-2	TRBJ2-3	CASSLSSGRITDTQYF	TGTGCCAGCAGCTTATCCAGCGGGAGGATCACAGATACGCAGTATTTT
-	-	TRBV30	TRBJ1-2	CAWAPADVYGYTF	TGTGCCTGGGCCCCCGCGGATGTTTATGGCTACACCTTC
TRBD1	-	TRBV6-5	TRBJ2-7	CASSRDSKLPYEQYF	TGTGCCAGCAGTCGGGACAGCAAGCTTCCCTACGAGCAGTACTTC
-	-	TRBV7-9	TRBJ2-3	CASSLMGGRTDTQYF	TGTGCCAGCAGCTTAATGGGAGGACGCACAGATACGCAGTATTTT
TRBD2	-	TRBV7-3	TRBJ2-3	CASTDNGGGPSDTQYF	TGTGCCAGCACGGATAATGGGGGAGGGCCGTCAGATACGCAGTATTTT